The clone carrying this TCR beta chain showed up just a few times. This entry comes from a study of blood T cell repertoires in COVID-19. How the authors handled the data: Scientists estimated how many nucleated cells there were by amplifying reference gene primers. Clones were sequenced by immunoSEQ multiplex PCR, and TCRdb holds only the in-frame ones, with some missing. From that table come the V and J calls and clone size; the DNA was used to work out D and trimming. This sample carries roughly 41,000 clones, about two thirds of them seen once, and the ten largest clones take about 11%. Germline V gene lookup returns CDR1 SGHKS and CDR2 YYEKEE (reference sequence). CDR3 length: 17 residues. V lost 0 bases, J lost 4 bases, and 7 bases stayed unmatched.

The chain couples TRBV5-5 to TRBJ1-3; 10 bases are a match to TRBD1. Source material: peripheral blood. This TCR was sampled from a man aged 70 or older with COVID-19, enrolled during active disease. The chain's CDR3 is CASSLELGQGLGNTIYF. CDR3 DNA sequence: TGTGCCAGCAGCTTGGAGCTGGGACAGGGGTTAGGAAACACCATATATTTT.